This TCR beta chain emerged from a study of a mutant IDH1 vaccine in newly diagnosed glioma. Time point of the sample: week 47, end of study. Doses comprised 300 ug of mutant IDH1 20-mer peptide each, plus topical imiquimod. Measured with immunoSEQ multiplex PCR; TCRdb has only the in-frame clones, and not every one. This table holds tens of thousands of clones, roughly four fifths found once. CDR1 and CDR2 from the germline V gene are SGHRS and YFSETQ. The ends were cut back, 4 bases at V and 2 bases at J, with 7 bases in the middle. This CDR3 has 13 residues. To note about this clone: Its antigen is still unknown.

The rearrangement links TRBV5-1 to TRBJ1-3; a weak D match, TRBD1 (5 bases). The specimen was PBMCs, collected from a glioma patient whose treatment included an IDH1 peptide vaccine. The receptor's source is a man aged 40-50 years with glioma. The DNA of the CDR3 is TGCGCCAGCAGCACGGACACTGGAAACACCATATATTTT. Translation: CASSTDTGNTIYF.